This entry is about one T cell receptor (beta chain). Its antigen remains unknown. This CDR3 has 16 residues. V shed 1 base, J shed 3 bases, and the junction held 4 bases outside the gene matches. CDR1 and CDR2 (germline): SGHAT, FQNNGV. TCRdb independently ran MiXCR on the 5' RACE reads; one entry per CDR3 protein. The sample includes some 64,000 distinct CDR3 sequences, 10% to 13% seen only once; the top ten take roughly 1.7%. The data are from a study of early T cells in non-severe SARS-CoV-2 infection. At the level of the study: With bulk RNA from unsorted whole blood as input, sequencing yielded unpaired chains. Findings and caveats of the study: VDJdb matching skewed toward anti-spike CD8 responses, missing private and CD4 specificities.

Source material: whole blood. V is TRBV11-2 and J is TRBJ2-2; 8 nucleotides align to TRBD2. The TCR comes from an adult who was a healthcare worker with PCR-confirmed SARS-CoV-2 infection or an uninfected control (not recorded which). The CDR3 DNA sequence: TGTGCCAGCAGCTTAGTGGTTAGCGGGGACACCGGGGAGCTGTTTTTT. It translates to CASSLVVSGDTGELFF. The full variable domain, with the rest looked up from reference TRBV11-2 and TRBJ2-2, is EAGVAQSPRYKIIEKRQSVAFWCNPISGHATLYWYQQILGQGPKLLIQFQNNGVVDDSQLPKDRFSAERLKGVDSTLKIQPAKLEDSAVYLCASSLVVSGDTGELFFGEGSRLTVL.